This TCR beta chain was recorded in a study of shared clonotypes between healthy human individuals. This clone was seen a single time. The antigen is undetermined. Naive CD4+ cells were CD45RA-selected; the remaining cells were memory. Trimming removed 5 bases from V and 3 bases from J; junction bases left unmatched: 14. The germline V gene encodes CDR1 SEHNR and CDR2 FQNEAQ (reference sequence). This CDR3 has 17 residues. Findings and caveats of the study: For sorted subsets, rarefaction showed incomplete sequencing despite large depth.

Clones were sequenced by immunoSEQ multiplex PCR, and TCRdb holds only the in-frame ones, with some missing. The sample has approximately 2,000,000 clones; roughly 92% are singletons. The source material was naive CD4+ T cells from PBMCs. The subset here: CD45RA+ positively selected. This clonotype originated in a man between 18 and 35 years old in good health. Some clones in this sample may be carry-over from other donors' samples. V usage is TRBV7-9 and J usage is TRBJ1-1, with TRBD1 matching over 8 bases. The CDR3 coding sequence is TGTGCCAGCAGCCCTAGACAGGGGAAGGAAAGGGACACTGAAGCTTTCTTT. This translates into CASSPRQGKERDTEAFF.